This TCR beta chain originates from a study of chemoradiotherapy in HPV16-positive cancers. Sequenced by immunoSEQ multiplex PCR; TCRdb stores in-frame clones only, minus some. Among 20,000 to 25,000 clones, about 90% were seen once, and the ten largest hold more than 5%. The CDR3 is made up of 14 amino acids. The V gene lost 5 bases and the J gene lost 6 bases, with 16 bases spanning the gap. The germline V gene has CDR1 SNHLY and CDR2 FYNNEI. With regard to this clone: The antigen remains unidentified.

Study results and limitations: Candidate HPV-specific clones and E7-related TCR motifs grew in tumor during treatment. Better recurrence-free survival went with HPV-responsive T-cell expansion in HPV16-positive patients.

Specimen: blood, collected from a patient who underwent chemoradiotherapy. The clonotype comes from a human donor with HPV-associated anogenital cancer. The gene calls are TRBV2 and TRBJ1-1, with a possible D match to TRBD1 (5 bases). CDR3 nucleotide sequence: TGTGCCAGCAGTTTAGGAGGGGTGGTTGCTGAAGCTTTCTTT. This gives the protein CASSLGGVVAEAFF.